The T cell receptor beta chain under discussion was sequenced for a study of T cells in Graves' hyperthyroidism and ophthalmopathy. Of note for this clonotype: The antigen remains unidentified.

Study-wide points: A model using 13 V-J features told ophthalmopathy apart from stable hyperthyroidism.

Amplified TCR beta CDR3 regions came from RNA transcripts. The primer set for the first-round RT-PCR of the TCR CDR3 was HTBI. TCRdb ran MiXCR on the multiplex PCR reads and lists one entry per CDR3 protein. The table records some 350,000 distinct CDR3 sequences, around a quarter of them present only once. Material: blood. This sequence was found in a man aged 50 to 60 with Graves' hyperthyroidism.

CDR3 DNA sequence: TGTGCTAGTGGTTTGGTACACGGGCAGGGGGTGTTTTCTAACTATGGCTACACCTTC. This translates into CASGLVHGQGVFSNYGYTF. The chain links TRBV12-5 to TRBJ1-2; 7 nucleotides match TRBD1. This CDR3 comprises 19 residues. The V segment lost 0 bases and the J segment 0 bases; nucleotides outside the gene matches: 13. Germline values: CDR1 LGHNT, CDR2 FRNRAP.